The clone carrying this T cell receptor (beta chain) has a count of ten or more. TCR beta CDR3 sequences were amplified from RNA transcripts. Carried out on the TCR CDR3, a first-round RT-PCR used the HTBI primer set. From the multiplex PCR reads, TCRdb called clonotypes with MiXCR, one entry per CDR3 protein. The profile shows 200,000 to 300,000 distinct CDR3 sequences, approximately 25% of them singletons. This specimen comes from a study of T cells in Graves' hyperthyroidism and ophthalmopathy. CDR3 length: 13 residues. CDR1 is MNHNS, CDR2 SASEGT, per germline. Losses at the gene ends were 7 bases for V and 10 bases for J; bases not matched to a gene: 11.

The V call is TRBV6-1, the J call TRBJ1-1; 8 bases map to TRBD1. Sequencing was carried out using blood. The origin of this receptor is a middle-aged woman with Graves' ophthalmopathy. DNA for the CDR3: TGTGCCAGCACGAGAACAGGGGGTCTCGGAGCTTTCTTT. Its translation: CASTRTGGLGAFF.